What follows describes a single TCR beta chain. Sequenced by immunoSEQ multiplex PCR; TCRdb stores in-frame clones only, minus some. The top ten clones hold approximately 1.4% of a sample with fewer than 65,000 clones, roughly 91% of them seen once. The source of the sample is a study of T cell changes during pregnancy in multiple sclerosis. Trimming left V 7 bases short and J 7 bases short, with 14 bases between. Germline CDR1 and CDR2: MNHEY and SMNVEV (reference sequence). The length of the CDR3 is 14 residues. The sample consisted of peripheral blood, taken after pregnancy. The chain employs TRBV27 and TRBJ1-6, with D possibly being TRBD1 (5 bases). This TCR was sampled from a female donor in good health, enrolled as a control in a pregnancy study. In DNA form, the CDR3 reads TGTGCCAGCACCCCGGTGGGGGGGAATTCACCCCTCCACTTT. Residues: CASTPVGGNSPLHF.